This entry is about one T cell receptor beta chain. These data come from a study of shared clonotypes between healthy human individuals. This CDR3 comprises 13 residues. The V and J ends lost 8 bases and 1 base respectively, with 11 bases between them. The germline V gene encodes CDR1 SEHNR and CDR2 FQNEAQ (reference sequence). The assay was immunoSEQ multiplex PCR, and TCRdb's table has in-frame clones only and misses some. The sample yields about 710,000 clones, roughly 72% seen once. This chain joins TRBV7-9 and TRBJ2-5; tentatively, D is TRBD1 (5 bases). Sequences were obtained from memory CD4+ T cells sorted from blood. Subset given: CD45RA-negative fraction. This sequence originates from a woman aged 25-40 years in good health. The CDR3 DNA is TGTGCCAGCGGCCCCAGGGTCCAAGAGACCCAGTACTTC. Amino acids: CASGPRVQETQYF.